This TCR beta chain was profiled in a study of shared clonotypes between healthy human individuals. The CDR3 consists of 14 residues. The junction had 9 bases not matched to a gene; V was cut back by 8 bases and J by 6 bases. The germline CDR1 and CDR2 sequences are MDHEN and SYDVKM. Repertoires were generated with immunoSEQ multiplex PCR, while TCRdb's copy carries only in-frame clones and drops some. This sample has fewer than 850,000 clones, with around 72% found just once. The clonotype originates from a woman younger than 45 in good health. Sequenced material: memory CD4+ T cells sorted from blood. Subset indicated: CD45RA-negative fraction. The chain links TRBV28 to TRBJ2-4; 8 nucleotides match TRBD2. CDR3 sequence: CASAPAGVTNIQYF. CDR3 DNA sequence: TGTGCCAGCGCACCAGCGGGAGTTACAAACATTCAGTACTTC.